These 11 T cell receptor beta chains share one sample of origin, sequenced in a study of blood T cells in healthy people across ages. The second PCR ran roughly 6 to 11 cycles with a sample-barcoded 5' primer and J-beta primers. Via MiXCR, TCRdb re-called the 5' RACE reads, giving one row per CDR3 protein. In the table there are fewer than 950,000 distinct CDR3 sequences, around half of which are singletons. The sequenced sample consisted of blood. The receptor set was obtained from a man older than 75 in good health.

The chain has TRBV6-1 and TRBJ1-4; D remains unclear. This CDR3 spans 14 amino acids. CDR1 MNHNS and CDR2 SASEGT come from the germline V gene. The V end was cut by 6 bases, the J end by 8 bases, with 16 bases between. The CDR3 region is CASRSGGLGEKLFF. The CDR3 DNA sequence: TGTGCCAGCAGATCGGGAGGCCTAGGGGAAAAACTGTTTTTT.

The V gene is TRBV28, the J gene TRBJ2-4; 9 bases are a match to TRBD1. The J call may be wrong; the DNA end is better matched by TRBJ2-7. This CDR3 contains 16 residues. CDR1 and CDR2 (germline): MDHEN, SYDVKM. Written as DNA, the CDR3 is TGTGCCAGCAGTCCACTCTTCGGACAGGGGTTCGACGAGCAGTACTTC. Translation: CASSPLFGQGFDEQYF.

This sequence joins TRBV6-6 and TRBJ2-5; TRBD1 aligns across 7 bases. Germline CDR1 and CDR2: MNHNY and SVGAGI (reference sequence). V shed 11 bases, J shed 4 bases, and the junction held 10 bases outside the gene matches. The CDR3 contains 13 residues. The CDR3 coding sequence is TGTGCCGGCACGGGGCCAGGGGGAGAGACCCAGTACTTC. Its protein product is CAGTGPGGETQYF.

This clonotype turned up a few times. The J gene is TRBJ2-7, the V gene TRBV18; TRBD1 is a possible D gene (6 bases). CDR3 length: 14 residues. Germline-derived CDR1 and CDR2 are KGHSH and LQKENI. Trimming took off 3 bases at V and 10 bases at J, with 19 bases between the two ends. This CDR3 reads CASSPGQITGSQYF. The CDR3 nucleotides are TGTGCCAGCTCACCCGGACAGATTACGGGGTCCCAGTACTTC.

V gene TRBV12-3 or TRBV12-4 combines with J gene TRBJ1-5; D gene unclear. This CDR3 spans 16 amino acids. The germline V and J ends were trimmed by 5 bases and 0 bases, with 14 bases remaining between them. The chain's CDR3 is CASSPPGRASNQPQHF. The CDR3 coding sequence is TGTGCCAGCAGTCCCCCAGGTAGGGCTAGCAATCAGCCCCAGCATTTT.

Points on this clonotype: One junction end does not reproduce the germline sequence, and a read error may be involved. V and J are TRBV6-6 and TRBJ2-5; a possible D gene is TRBD2 (6 bases). CDR3 length equals 12 residues. Germline CDR1 is MNHNY and CDR2 is SVGAGI (reference sequence). CDR3 bases: TGTGCCAGAAGTTACCCCTCGGGGGAGCAGTACTTC. This sequence encodes CARSYPSGEQYF.

CDR3 sequence: CASRSGRGALDEQFF. CDR3 bases: TGTGCCAGCAGGTCCGGTCGGGGGGCTTTGGATGAGCAGTTCTTC. This chain uses TRBV12-3 or TRBV12-4 with TRBJ2-1, with D maybe TRBD2 (7 bases). V lost 6 bases and J lost 8, with 20 bases in between. The CDR3 runs to 15 residues.

V gene TRBV21-1 combines with J gene TRBJ2-5; the table gives TRBD2 as D, unverified against the DNA. TRBV21-1 is a known pseudogene. This CDR3 spans 13 amino acids. The CDR3 DNA follows: TGTGCCAGCAGGGACGGGGAGGGAGAGACCCAGTACTTC. Its translation: CASRDGEGETQYF.

This clonotype was recorded a few times. The chain has TRBV6-4 and TRBJ2-7; D uncertain. Germline CDR1 reads MRHNA; CDR2 reads SNTAGT. CDR3 length: 15 residues. Trimming took 6 bases from V and 7 from J, leaving 22 bases between them. The CDR3 sequence: CASSPVLSQLREQYF. CDR3 sequence (DNA): TGTGCCAGCAGCCCAGTATTGAGTCAGCTTCGTGAGCAGTACTTC.

The chain has TRBV7-3 and TRBJ2-7; TRBD2 aligns across 9 bases. This CDR3 is 15 amino acids long. Trimming took 5 bases from V and 7 from J; bases not matched to a gene: 12. From germline, CDR1 is SGHTA and CDR2 FQGTGA. CDR3 sequence (DNA): TGTGCCAGCAGCCAAACGACTAGCGGACGGGATGAGCAGTACTTC. Protein sequence: CASSQTTSGRDEQYF.

The chain is built from TRBV7-3 and TRBJ2-1; weak D call: TRBD2 (5 bases). Germline V gene lookup returns CDR1 SGHTA and CDR2 FQGTGA. V shed 0 bases and J shed 7 bases, with 13 bases lying between them. This CDR3 is 15 amino acids long. The CDR3 DNA reads TGTGCCAGCAGCTTAACGTCCCGGGAAGGTAATGAGCAGTTCTTC. This translates into CASSLTSREGNEQFF.